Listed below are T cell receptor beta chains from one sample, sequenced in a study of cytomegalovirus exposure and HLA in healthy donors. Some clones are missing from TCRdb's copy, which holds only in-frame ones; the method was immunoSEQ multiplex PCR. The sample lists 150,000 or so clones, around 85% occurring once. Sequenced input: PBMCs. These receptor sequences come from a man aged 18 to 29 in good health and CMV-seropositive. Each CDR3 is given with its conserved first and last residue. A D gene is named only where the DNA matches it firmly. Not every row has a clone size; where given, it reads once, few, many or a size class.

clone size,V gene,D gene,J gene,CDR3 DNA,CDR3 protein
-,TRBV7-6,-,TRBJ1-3,TGTGCCAGCAGCTTAGCGGAGCCGGAATACTCTGGAAACACCATATATTTT,CASSLAEPEYSGNTIYF
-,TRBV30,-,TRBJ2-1,TGTGCCTGGACGCGAGGAGCCTACAATGAGCAGTTCTTC,CAWTRGAYNEQFF
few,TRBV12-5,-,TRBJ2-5,TGTGCTAGTGGTTTGTTAACTGAGCGGGTGCTAAAGGAGACCCAGTACTTC,CASGLLTERVLKETQYF
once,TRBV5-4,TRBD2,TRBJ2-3,TGTGCCAGCAGCCTGGGGGCACAGCGGGGGGGCACAGATACGCAGTATTTT,CASSLGAQRGGTDTQYF
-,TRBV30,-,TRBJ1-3,TGTGCCACCAAAGGACATTTCTCTGGAAACACCATATATTTT,CATKGHFSGNTIYF
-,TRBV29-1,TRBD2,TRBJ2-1,TGCAGCGTTGTAGGGTCTAGCGGTTACAATGAGCAGTTCTTC,CSVVGSSGYNEQFF
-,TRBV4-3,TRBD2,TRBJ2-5,TGCGCCAGCAGCCAGCGGGGGGACTCTCAAGAGACCCAGTACTTC,CASSQRGDSQETQYF
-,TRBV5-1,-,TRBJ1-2,TGCGCCAGCAGCCTGGCGGACACCGGGGGGGGAAGCTACACCTTC,CASSLADTGGGSYTF
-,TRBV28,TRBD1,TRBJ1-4,TGTGCCAGCAGTTTATTGACAGGGGGAGGTGAAAAACTGTTTTTT,CASSLLTGGGEKLFF
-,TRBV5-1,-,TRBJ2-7,TGCGCCAGCAGCTTGGCTCAGGGGCATTCTCAGTACTTC,CASSLAQGHSQYF
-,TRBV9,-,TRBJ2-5,TGTGCCAGCAGCGTGCAGGGCGGAGAGACCCAGTACTTC,CASSVQGGETQYF
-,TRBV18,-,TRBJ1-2,TGTGCCAGCTCAGGGTCTGAGGGTAACTATGGCTACACCTTC,CASSGSEGNYGYTF
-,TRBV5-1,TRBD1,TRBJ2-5,TGCGCCAGCAGCCCCAGGGGCGCGACAGGGGGCGTAGAGACCCAGTACTTC,CASSPRGATGGVETQYF
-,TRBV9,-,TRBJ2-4,TGTGCCAGCAGCGTAGCAGGGTTGACCAAAAACATTCAGTACTTC,CASSVAGLTKNIQYF
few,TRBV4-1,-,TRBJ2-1,TGCGCCAGCAGCCCAGAGCGAACAGGGTTTGTAAATGAGCAGTTCTTC,CASSPERTGFVNEQFF
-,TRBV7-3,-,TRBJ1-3,TGTGCCAGCAGCACAACAGGGTCTGGAAACACCATATATTTT,CASSTTGSGNTIYF
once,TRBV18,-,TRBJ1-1,TGTGCCAGCTCCCACGACAAGAACACTGAAGCTTTCTTT,CASSHDKNTEAFF
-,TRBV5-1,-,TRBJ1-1,TGCGCCAGCAGCTGGACCCTGGGGCACACTGAAGCTTTCTTT,CASSWTLGHTEAFF
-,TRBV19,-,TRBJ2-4,TGTGCCAGTAGTATAGATAGGTCCACTCGGGGAAACATTCAGTACTTC,CASSIDRSTRGNIQYF
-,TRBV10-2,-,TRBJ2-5,TGCGCCAGCGGCGGCAGGCAGGGTGGTTTGGAGACCCAGTACTTC,CASGGRQGGLETQYF
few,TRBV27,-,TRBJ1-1,TGTGCCAGCAGTCCCCCCAGGGCCGGAGCAGCTTTCTTT,CASSPPRAGAAFF
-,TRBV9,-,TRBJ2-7,TGTGCCAGCAGCGCAGTGCTAGGGACGGGGGCCTACGAGCAGTACTTC,CASSAVLGTGAYEQYF
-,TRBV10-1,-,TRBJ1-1,TGCGCCAGCAGTAGACACCTTAACACTGAAGCTTTCTTT,CASSRHLNTEAFF
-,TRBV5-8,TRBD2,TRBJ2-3,TGTGCCAGCAGCCTGGGGACTAGCGGGGGACCAGATACGCAGTATTTT,CASSLGTSGGPDTQYF
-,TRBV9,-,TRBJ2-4,TGTGCCAGCAGCGTAGTACCCAGGGATGACATTCAGTACTTC,CASSVVPRDDIQYF
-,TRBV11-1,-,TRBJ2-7,TGTGCCAGCAGGTCCAGGGCGAACGAGCAGTACTTC,CASRSRANEQYF
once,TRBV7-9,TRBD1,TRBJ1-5,TGTGCCAGCAGCCGGGACAGGGGGAGTCAGCCCCAGCATTTT,CASSRDRGSQPQHF
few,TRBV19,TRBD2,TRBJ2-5,TGTGCCAGTACTTATGGTAGCGGGGCCCACCAAGAGACCCAGTACTTC,CASTYGSGAHQETQYF
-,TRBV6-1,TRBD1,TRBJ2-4,TGTGCCAGCAGTGCATTCCGACAGGGTACGAACATTCAGTACTTC,CASSAFRQGTNIQYF
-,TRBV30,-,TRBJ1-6,TGTGCCGCGACCCCGTACGCGGGGAATAATTCACCCCTCCACTTT,CAATPYAGNNSPLHF
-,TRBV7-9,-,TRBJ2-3,TGTGCCAGCAGCTTAGAACAACCCAGCACAGATACGCAGTATTTT,CASSLEQPSTDTQYF
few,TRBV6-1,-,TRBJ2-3,TGTGCCACCTCCGGAGGGTCCTACACAGATACGCAGTATTTT,CATSGGSYTDTQYF
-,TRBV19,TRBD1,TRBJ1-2,TGTGCCAGCTCTACCGGGACAGGGCGTCTCGGGGGCTACACCTTC,CASSTGTGRLGGYTF
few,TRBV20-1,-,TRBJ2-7,TGCAGTGGCAGGGTCGGCGACGAGCAGTACTTC,CSGRVGDEQYF
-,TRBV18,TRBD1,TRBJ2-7,TGTGCCAGCTCACTCCTCCAGGGGGCCCTCTACGAGCAGTACTTC,CASSLLQGALYEQYF
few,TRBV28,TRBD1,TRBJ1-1,TGTGCCAGCAGTACCCCGGGACAGACTTTGAACACTGAAGCTTTCTTT,CASSTPGQTLNTEAFF
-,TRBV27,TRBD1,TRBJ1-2,TGTGCCAGCAGTTTATCAGGGGGCGCCTATGGCTACACCTTC,CASSLSGGAYGYTF
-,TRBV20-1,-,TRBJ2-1,TGCAGTGCTAGCGGGGTCGGTGAGCAGTTCTTC,CSASGVGEQFF
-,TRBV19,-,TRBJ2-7,TGTGCCAGTAGTATGACAGCTAGCTCCTACGAGCAGTACTTC,CASSMTASSYEQYF
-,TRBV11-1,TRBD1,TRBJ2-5,TGTGCCAGCAGCTACGGGACAGAAGAGACCCAGTACTTC,CASSYGTEETQYF
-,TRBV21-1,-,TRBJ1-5,TGTGCCAGCAGCAAAAAGCCCGTCCCAGGGGGCCTCACGTGCGGTCAGCCCCAGCATTTT,CASSKKPVPGGLTCGQPQHF
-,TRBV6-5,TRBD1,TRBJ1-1,TGTGCCAGCAGTCCGGGACAGGAGATACTTGAAGCTTTCTTT,CASSPGQEILEAFF
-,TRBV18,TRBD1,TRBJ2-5,TGTGCCAGCTCCCCCGGGACAGGCCAAGAGACCCAGTACTTC,CASSPGTGQETQYF
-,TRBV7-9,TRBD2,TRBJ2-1,TGTGCCAGCAGCTTTGGCGGACTAGCGGGGCCTGAGCAGTTCTTC,CASSFGGLAGPEQFF
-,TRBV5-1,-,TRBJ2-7,TGCGCCAGCAGCTTGGCCCGCAGCTACGAGCAGTACTTC,CASSLARSYEQYF
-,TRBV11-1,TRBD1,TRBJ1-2,TGTGCCAGCAGTTTGGGGCCGACAGGGGGCCGGGAAGGCTACACCTTC,CASSLGPTGGREGYTF
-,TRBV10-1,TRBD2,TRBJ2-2,TGCGCCAGCAGTGGACTAGCGGGGGGCCAGGCCGGGGAGCTGTTTTTT,CASSGLAGGQAGELFF